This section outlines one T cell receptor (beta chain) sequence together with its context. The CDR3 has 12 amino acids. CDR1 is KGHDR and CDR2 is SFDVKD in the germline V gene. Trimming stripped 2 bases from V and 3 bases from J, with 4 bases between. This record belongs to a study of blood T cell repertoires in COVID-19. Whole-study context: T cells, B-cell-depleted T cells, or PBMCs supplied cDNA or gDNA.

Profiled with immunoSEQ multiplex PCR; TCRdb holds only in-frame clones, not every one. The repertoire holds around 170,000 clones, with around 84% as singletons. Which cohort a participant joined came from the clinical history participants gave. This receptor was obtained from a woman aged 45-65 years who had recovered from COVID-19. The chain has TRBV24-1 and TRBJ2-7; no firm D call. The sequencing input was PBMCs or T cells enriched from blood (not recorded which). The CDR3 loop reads CATSDSYYEQYF. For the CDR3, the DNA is TGTGCCACCAGTGATTCGTACTACGAGCAGTACTTC.